These T cell receptor beta chains were read from a single sample in a study of blood T cell repertoires in COVID-19. Here immunoSEQ multiplex PCR was the method, and the copy in TCRdb shows in-frame clones only, minus some. Of a few hundred thousand clones in the sample, roughly 90% were seen once. The sequenced material came from peripheral blood. The receptor source for this set is a man aged 60-69 years who had recovered from COVID-19. The CDR3 runs from the conserved cysteine through the conserved F or W. A D gene is named only where the DNA matches it firmly. Size is stated for part of the rows, as once, few or many counts, or as a class when the clone is expanded.

TRBD2	TRBV19	NA	TRBJ2-5	TGTGCCAGTAGTGTGAGTGGGACTAGCGGCGGACCTCTCCAAGAGACCCAGTACTTC	CASSVSGTSGGPLQETQYF
NA	TRBV19	NA	TRBJ1-2	TGTGCCAGTAGTATACCCGCGGGGGCTACTAACTATGGCTACACCTTC	CASSIPAGATNYGYTF
NA	TRBV6-5	NA	TRBJ1-5	TGTGCCAGCACCCGGGGGGGCAATCAGCCCCAGCATTTT	CASTRGGNQPQHF
TRBD1	TRBV6-5	NA	TRBJ1-5	TGTGCCAGCAGTTACTCCAGGGGGCGCGGAAATCAGCCCCAGCATTTT	CASSYSRGRGNQPQHF
TRBD1	TRBV14	NA	TRBJ1-4	TGTGCCAGCAGCCTGGGGGGACAGGGCAGTGAAAAACTGTTTTTT	CASSLGGQGSEKLFF
TRBD2	TRBV3-1/TRBV3-2	NA	TRBJ2-5	TGTGCCAGCAGCCAAGAGGCAGAGGCGGGACTAGCCCTCCAAGAGACCCAGTACTTC	CASSQEAEAGLALQETQYF
NA	TRBV30	NA	TRBJ1-1	TGTGCCTGGAGCGCAACAGGGTATTACACTGAAGCTTTCTTT	CAWSATGYYTEAFF
NA	TRBV9	NA	TRBJ2-1	TGTGCCAGCAGCACCCACGGGTCGAACAATGAGCAGTTCTTC	CASSTHGSNNEQFF
TRBD2	TRBV18	once	TRBJ2-4	TGTGCCAGCTCACCACGGGCACTAGCGGGGGGGCAAGACAAAAACATTCAGTACTTC	CASSPRALAGGQDKNIQYF
NA	TRBV29-1	NA	TRBJ1-2	TGCAGCGTTTATATAGATGGCTACACCTTC	CSVYIDGYTF
TRBD1	TRBV3-1/TRBV3-2	few	TRBJ1-6	TGTGCCAGCAGCCCTCCTCCGGGACAGGGATTCTCACCCCTCCACTTT	CASSPPPGQGFSPLHF
NA	TRBV5-1	NA	TRBJ2-1	TGCGCCAGCAGCCAGGCCGGGACAAGTCGTTACAATGAGCAGTTCTTC	CASSQAGTSRYNEQFF
TRBD2	TRBV9	once	TRBJ2-3	TGTGCCAGCAGCGTCCGTCGAGGAACTAGCGGGGGGGCGGATACGCAGTATTTT	CASSVRRGTSGGADTQYF
TRBD2	TRBV4-1	NA	TRBJ2-1	TGCGCCAGCAGCTTAAGCGGGGGCCGAAACAATGAGCAGTTCTTC	CASSLSGGRNNEQFF
NA	TRBV6-5	NA	TRBJ2-6	TGTGCCAGCAGTCAATTCAACGTCCTGACTTTC	CASSQFNVLTF
NA	TRBV29-1	NA	TRBJ1-2	TGCAGCGTTGAAGATCGCAGGGGCGCCCGGCATGGCTACACCTTC	CSVEDRRGARHGYTF
NA	TRBV5-1	NA	TRBJ2-1	TGCGCCAGCAGCCCTACCATCCCTTTGACTAGTGTCTCCCACAATGAGCAGTTCTTC	CASSPTIPLTSVSHNEQFF
NA	TRBV12-5	NA	TRBJ2-5	TGTGCTAGTGGGTGGGGGCACGAGACCCAGTACTTC	CASGWGHETQYF
TRBD2	TRBV25-1	few	TRBJ2-1	TGTGCCAGCAGTGAATGGGCTAGCGGGGGGGCCGGCAATGAGCAGTTCTTC	CASSEWASGGAGNEQFF
TRBD1	TRBV7-3	NA	TRBJ2-2	TGTGCCAGCAGCCGACAGGGGGCTACCGGGGAGCTGTTTTTT	CASSRQGATGELFF
TRBD1	TRBV3-1/TRBV3-2	NA	TRBJ1-1	TGTGCCACCAGGGGGGGGAACACTGAAGCTTTCTTT	CATRGGNTEAFF
TRBD1	TRBV5-5	NA	TRBJ2-7	TGTGCCAGCAGCTTACGACAGGGGGCGAACGAGCAGTACTTC	CASSLRQGANEQYF
TRBD2	TRBV7-2	NA	TRBJ2-1	TGTGCCAGCAGCCCCCGGCGACTAGCGGGGGGTAGCTCCTACAATGAGCAGTTCTTC	CASSPRRLAGGSSYNEQFF
NA	TRBV19	NA	TRBJ1-5	TGTGCCAGTAGTCCCCCCCAAAGGACTTGGAATCAGCCCCAGCATTTT	CASSPPQRTWNQPQHF